This T cell receptor beta chain was sequenced for a study of technical replicates of blood from a handful of donors. Trimming cost V 5 bases and J 5 bases, with 13 bases left between them. Per germline, CDR1 SGHVS and CDR2 FQNEAQ. CDR3 length: 13 residues. The repertoire was sequenced with immunoSEQ multiplex PCR; TCRdb's copy has only in-frame clones and lacks some. The sample holds fewer than 90,000 clones, 94% seen once. Specimen: T cells isolated from PBMCs. The rearrangement joins TRBV7-8 to TRBJ2-7; D may be TRBD1 (5 bases). The source is a human donor in good health. CDR3 coding DNA: TGTGCCAGCAGCGTATACAGGTTGGACGAGCAGTACTTC. This sequence encodes CASSVYRLDEQYF.